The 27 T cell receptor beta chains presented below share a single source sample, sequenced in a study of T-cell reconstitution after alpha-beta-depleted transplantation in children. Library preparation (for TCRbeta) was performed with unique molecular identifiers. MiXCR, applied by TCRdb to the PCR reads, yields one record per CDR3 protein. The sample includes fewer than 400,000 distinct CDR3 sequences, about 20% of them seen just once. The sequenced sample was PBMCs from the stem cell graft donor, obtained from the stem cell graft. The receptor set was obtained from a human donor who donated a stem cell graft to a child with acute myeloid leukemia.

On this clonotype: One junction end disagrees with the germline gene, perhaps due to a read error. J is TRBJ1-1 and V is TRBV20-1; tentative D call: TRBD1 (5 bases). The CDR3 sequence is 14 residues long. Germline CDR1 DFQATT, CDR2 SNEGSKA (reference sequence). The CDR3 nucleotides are TGCAGTGCTAGAGCGGTATCAGGGAACACTGAAGCTTTGTTT. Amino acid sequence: CSARAVSGNTEALF.

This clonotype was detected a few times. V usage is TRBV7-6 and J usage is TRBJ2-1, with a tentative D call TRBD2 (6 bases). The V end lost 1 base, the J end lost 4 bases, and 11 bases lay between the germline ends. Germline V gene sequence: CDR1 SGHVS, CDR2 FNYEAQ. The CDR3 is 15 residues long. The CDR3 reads CASSLGEAIYNEQFF. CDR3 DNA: TGTGCCAGCAGCTTAGGGGAGGCTATATACAATGAGCAGTTCTTC. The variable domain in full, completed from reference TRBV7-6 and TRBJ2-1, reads GAGVSQSPRYKVTKRGQDVALRCDPISGHVSLYWYRQALGQGPEFLTYFNYEAQQDKSGLPNDRFSAERPEGSISTLTIQRTEQRDSAMYRCASSLGEAIYNEQFFGPGTRLTVL.

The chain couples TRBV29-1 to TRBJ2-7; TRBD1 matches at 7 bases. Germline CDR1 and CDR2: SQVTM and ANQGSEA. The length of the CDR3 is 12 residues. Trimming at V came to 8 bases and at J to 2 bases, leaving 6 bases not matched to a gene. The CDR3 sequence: CSINRGPYEQYF. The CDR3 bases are TGCAGCATAAACAGGGGCCCCTACGAGCAGTACTTC.

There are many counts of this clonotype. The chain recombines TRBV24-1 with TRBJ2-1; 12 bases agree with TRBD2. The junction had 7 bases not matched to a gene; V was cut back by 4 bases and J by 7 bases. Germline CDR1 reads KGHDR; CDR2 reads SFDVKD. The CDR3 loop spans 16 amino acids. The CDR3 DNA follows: TGTGCCACCAGTGACCGGGGACTAGCGGGCAGTAATGAGCAGTTCTTC. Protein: CATSDRGLAGSNEQFF.

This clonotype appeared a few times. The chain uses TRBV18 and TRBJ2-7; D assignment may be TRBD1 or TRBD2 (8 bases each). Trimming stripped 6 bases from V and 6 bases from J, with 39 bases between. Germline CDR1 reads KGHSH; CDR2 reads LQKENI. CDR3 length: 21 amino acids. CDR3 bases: TGTGCCAGCTCGCCAACAACCGGGACAGGTACTCCTAGCGGGCTAGTCTCCGAGCAGTACTTC. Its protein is CASSPTTGTGTPSGLVSEQYF.

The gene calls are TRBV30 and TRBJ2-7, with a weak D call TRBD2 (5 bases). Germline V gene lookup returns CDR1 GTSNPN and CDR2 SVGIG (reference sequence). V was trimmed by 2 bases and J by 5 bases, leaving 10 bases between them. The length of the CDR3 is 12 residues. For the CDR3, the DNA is TGTGCCTGGAGTAAAGGGAGTCACGAGCAGTACTTC. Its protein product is CAWSKGSHEQYF.

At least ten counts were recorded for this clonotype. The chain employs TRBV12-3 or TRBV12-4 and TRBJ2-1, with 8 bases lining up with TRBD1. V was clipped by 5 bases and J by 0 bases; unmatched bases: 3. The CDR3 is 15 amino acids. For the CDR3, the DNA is TGTGCCAGCAGTCCAGACAGGGGCTCCTACAATGAGCAGTTCTTC. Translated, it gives CASSPDRGSYNEQFF.

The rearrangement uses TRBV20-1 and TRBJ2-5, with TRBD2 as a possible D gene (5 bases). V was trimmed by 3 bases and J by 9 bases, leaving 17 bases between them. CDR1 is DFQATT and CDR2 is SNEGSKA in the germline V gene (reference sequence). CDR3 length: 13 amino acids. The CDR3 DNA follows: TGCAGTGCTAGGAGGGTGGTCCCTGGCGCCCAGTACTTC. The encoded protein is CSARRVVPGAQYF.

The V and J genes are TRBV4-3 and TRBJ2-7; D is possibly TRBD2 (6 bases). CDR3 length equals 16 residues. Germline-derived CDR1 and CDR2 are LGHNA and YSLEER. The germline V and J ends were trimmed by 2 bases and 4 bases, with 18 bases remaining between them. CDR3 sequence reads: CASSQLWGGGTYEQYF. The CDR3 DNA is TGCGCCAGCAGCCAACTATGGGGCGGCGGGACTTACGAGCAGTACTTC.

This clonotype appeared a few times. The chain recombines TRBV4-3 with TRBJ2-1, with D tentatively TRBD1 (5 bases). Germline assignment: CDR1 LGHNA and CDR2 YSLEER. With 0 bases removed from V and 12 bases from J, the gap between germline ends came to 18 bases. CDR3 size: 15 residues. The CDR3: CASSQERNTARGQFF. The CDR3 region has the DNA TGCGCCAGCAGCCAAGAACGCAATACCGCTAGGGGGCAGTTCTTC.

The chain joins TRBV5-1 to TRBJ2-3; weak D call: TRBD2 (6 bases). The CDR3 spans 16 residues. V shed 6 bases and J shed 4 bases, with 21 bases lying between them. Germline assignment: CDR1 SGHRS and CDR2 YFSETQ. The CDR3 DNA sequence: TGCGCCAGCATCCCAGAGACTAGAGGCCCCGCAGATACGCAGTATTTT. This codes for CASIPETRGPADTQYF.

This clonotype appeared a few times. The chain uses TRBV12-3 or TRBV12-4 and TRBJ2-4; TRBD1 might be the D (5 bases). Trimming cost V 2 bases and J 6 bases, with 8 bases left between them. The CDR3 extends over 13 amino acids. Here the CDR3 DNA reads TGTGCCAGCAGTTTAATCCAGGGAAACATTCAGTACTTC. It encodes CASSLIQGNIQYF.

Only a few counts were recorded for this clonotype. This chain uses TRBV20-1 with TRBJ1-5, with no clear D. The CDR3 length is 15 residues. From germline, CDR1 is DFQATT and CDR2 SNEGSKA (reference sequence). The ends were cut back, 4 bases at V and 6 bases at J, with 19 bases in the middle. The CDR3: CSATGYVSEGQPQHF. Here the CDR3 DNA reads TGCAGTGCTACCGGGTACGTCAGTGAAGGTCAGCCCCAGCATTTT.

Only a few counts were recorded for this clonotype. CDR3 nucleotide sequence: TGCAGTGCTAGAGTTCCAGGGTATCCTGAAGCTTTCTTT. Translating it yields CSARVPGYPEAFF. The chain is built from TRBV20-1 and TRBJ1-1, with D possibly being TRBD1 (5 bases). V lost 1 base and J lost 6, with 12 bases in between. The CDR3 has 13 amino acids. CDR1 and CDR2 from the germline V gene are DFQATT and SNEGSKA (reference sequence).

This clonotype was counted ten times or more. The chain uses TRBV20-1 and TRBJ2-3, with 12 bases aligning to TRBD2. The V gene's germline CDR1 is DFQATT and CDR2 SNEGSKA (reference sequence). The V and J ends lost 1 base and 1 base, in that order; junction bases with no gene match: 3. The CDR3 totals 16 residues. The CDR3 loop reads CSARGRLAGGTDTQYF. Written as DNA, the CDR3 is TGCAGTGCTAGAGGGAGACTAGCGGGAGGCACAGATACGCAGTATTTT.

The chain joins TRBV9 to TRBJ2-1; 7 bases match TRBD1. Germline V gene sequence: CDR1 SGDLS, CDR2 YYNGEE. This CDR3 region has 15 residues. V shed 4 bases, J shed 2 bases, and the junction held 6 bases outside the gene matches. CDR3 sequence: CASSPTGQTYNEQFF. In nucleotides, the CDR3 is TGTGCCAGCAGCCCCACGGGACAGACCTACAATGAGCAGTTCTTC. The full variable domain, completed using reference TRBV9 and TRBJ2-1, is DSGVTQTPKHLITATGQRVTLRCSPRSGDLSVYWYQQSLDQGLQFLIQYYNGEERAKGNILERFSAQQFPDLHSELNLSSLELGDSALYFCASSPTGQTYNEQFFGPGTRLTVL.

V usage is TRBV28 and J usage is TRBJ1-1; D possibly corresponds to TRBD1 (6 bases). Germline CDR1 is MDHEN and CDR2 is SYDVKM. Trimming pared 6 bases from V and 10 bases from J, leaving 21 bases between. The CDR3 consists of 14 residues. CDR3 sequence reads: CASSYNRAIWGAFF. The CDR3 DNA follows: TGTGCCAGCAGCTATAACAGGGCGATTTGGGGAGCTTTCTTT.

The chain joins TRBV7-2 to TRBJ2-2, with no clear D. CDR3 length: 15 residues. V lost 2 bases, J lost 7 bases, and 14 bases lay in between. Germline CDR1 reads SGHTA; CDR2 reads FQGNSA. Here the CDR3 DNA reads TGTGCCAGCAGCTTATATAGGAGTACGGACGGGGAGCTGTTTTTT. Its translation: CASSLYRSTDGELFF.

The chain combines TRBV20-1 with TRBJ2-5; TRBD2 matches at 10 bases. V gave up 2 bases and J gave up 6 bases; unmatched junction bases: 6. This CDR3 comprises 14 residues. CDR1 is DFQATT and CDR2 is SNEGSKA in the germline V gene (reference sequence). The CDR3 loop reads CSARSSLAGKTQYF. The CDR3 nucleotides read TGCAGTGCTAGAAGTTCACTAGCGGGAAAGACCCAGTACTTC.

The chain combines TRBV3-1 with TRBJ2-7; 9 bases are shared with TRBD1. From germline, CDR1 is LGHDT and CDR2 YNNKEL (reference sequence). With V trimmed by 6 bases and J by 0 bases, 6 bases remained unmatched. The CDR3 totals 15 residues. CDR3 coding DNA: TGTGCCAGCAGTCATGACAGGGGGGCCTCCTACGAGCAGTACTTC. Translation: CASSHDRGASYEQYF.

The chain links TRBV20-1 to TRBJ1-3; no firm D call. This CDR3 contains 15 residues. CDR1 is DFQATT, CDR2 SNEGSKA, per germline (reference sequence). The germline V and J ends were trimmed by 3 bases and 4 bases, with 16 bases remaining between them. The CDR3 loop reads CSASHTNPQGNTIYF. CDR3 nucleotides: TGCAGTGCTAGTCATACTAACCCACAGGGAAACACCATATATTTT.

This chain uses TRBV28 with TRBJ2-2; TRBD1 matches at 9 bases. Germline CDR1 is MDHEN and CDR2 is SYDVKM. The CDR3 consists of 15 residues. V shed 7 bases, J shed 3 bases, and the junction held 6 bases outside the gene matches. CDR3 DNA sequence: TGTGCCAGCACCCGAGGGGACAGGGACACCGGGGAGCTGTTTTTT. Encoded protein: CASTRGDRDTGELFF.

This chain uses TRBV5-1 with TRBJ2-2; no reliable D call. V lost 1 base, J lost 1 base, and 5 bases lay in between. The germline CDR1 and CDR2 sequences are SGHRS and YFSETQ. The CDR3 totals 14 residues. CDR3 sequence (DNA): TGCGCCAGCAGCTTGAACTGGAACACCGGGGAGCTGTTTTTT. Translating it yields CASSLNWNTGELFF.

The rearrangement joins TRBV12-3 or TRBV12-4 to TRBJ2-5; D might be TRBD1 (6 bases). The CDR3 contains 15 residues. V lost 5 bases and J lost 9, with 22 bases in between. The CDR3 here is CASSPGHQGRGAQYF. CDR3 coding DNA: TGTGCCAGCAGTCCGGGACACCAAGGTCGAGGGGCCCAGTACTTC.

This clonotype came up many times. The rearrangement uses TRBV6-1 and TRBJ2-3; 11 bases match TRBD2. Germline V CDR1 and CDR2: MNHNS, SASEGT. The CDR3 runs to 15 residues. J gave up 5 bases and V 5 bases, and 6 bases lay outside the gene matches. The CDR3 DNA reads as TGTGCCAGCAGTAAACTAGCGGGAGAAGGAGATACGCAGTATTTT. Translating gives CASSKLAGEGDTQYF.

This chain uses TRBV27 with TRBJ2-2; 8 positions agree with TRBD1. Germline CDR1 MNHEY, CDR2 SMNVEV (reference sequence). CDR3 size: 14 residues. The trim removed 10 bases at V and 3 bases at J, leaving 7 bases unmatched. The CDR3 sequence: CANSGTGYTGELFF. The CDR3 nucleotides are TGTGCCAACTCCGGGACAGGATACACCGGGGAGCTGTTTTTT.

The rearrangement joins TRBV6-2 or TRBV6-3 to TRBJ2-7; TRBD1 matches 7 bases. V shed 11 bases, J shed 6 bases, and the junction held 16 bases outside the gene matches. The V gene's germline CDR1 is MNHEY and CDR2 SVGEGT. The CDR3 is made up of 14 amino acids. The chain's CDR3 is CAATHHIGQVEQYF. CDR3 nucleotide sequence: TGTGCCGCAACCCATCATATCGGACAGGTCGAGCAGTACTTC.